The present TCR beta chain was sequenced within a study of control samples from healthy donors and cancer patients. CDR1 and CDR2 from the germline V gene are MGHDK and SYGVNS. V shed 1 base and J shed 10 bases, with 7 bases lying between them. The CDR3 is made up of 11 amino acids. Only in-frame clones appear in the TCRdb table, and some are missing; sequencing was by immunoSEQ multiplex PCR. This table holds about 90,000 clones, 80% to 95% found once. This TCR was sampled from a woman aged 25 to 45 in good health. This chain joins TRBV25-1 and TRBJ1-1, with D unresolved. Sequencing was done on a sample of blood. CDR3 loop: CASSESSRAFF. The CDR3 DNA reads as TGTGCCAGCAGTGAATCTTCTAGAGCTTTCTTT.